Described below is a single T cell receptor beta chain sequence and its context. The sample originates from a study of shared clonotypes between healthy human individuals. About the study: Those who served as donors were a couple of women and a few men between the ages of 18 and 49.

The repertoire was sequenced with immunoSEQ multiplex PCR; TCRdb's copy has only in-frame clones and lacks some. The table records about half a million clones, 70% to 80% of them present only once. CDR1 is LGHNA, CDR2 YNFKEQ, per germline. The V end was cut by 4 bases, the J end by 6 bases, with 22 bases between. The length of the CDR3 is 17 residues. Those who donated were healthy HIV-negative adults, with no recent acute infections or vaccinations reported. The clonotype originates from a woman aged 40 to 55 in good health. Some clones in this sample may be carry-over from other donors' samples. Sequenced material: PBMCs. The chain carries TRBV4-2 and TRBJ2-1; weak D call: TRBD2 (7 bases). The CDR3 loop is CASSPSRGVGLGNEQFF. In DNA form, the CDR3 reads TGTGCCAGCAGCCCATCCAGGGGAGTAGGACTAGGCAATGAGCAGTTCTTC.